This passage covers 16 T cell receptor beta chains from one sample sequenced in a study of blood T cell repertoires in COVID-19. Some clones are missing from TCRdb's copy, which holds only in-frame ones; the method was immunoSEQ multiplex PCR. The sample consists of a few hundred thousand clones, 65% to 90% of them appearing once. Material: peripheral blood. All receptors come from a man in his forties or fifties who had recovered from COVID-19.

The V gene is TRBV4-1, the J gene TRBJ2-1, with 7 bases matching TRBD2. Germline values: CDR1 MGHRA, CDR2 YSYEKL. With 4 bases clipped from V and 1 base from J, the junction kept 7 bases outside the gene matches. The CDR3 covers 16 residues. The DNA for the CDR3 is TGCGCCAGCAGCCCAGGCGGGAGTTGGTCCTACAATGAGCAGTTCTTC. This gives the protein CASSPGGSWSYNEQFF.

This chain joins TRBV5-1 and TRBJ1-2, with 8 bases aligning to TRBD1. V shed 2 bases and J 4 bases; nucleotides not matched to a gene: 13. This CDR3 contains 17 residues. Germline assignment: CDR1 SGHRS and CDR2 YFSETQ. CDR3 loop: CASSFNPLGQGSYGYTF. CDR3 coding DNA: TGCGCCAGCAGCTTCAACCCACTCGGACAGGGTAGCTATGGCTACACCTTC.

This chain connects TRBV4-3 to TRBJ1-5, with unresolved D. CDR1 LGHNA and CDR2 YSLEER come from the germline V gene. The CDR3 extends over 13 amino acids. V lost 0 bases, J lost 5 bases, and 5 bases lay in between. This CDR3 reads CASSQDAYQPQHF. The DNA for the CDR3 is TGCGCCAGCAGCCAAGATGCGTATCAGCCCCAGCATTTT.

The CDR3 region has the DNA TGTGCCAGTAGTCCACAGGGGCGCAGCAATCAGCCCCAGCATTTT. It encodes CASSPQGRSNQPQHF. The chain carries TRBV19 and TRBJ1-5, with 7 bases aligning to TRBD1. CDR3 length: 15 amino acids. Germline V gene sequence: CDR1 LNHDA, CDR2 SQIVND (reference sequence). With 5 bases clipped from V and 1 base from J, the junction kept 5 bases outside the gene matches.

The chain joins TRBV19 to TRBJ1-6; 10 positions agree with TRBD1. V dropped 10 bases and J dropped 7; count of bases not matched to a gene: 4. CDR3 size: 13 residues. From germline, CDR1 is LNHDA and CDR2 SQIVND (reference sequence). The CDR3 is CATTGQGNSPLHF. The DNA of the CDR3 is TGTGCCACCACGGGACAGGGGAATTCACCCCTCCACTTT.

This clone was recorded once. CDR3 sequence (DNA): TGTGCCAGCAGCTTGGGGGCCGGTGGGGGTTATGGCTACACCTTC. Its translation: CASSLGAGGGYGYTF. The chain joins TRBV11-2 to TRBJ1-2; a weak D match, TRBD1 (6 bases). With 3 bases removed from V and 5 bases from J, the gap between germline ends came to 16 bases. The CDR3 has 15 residues. Germline V gene lookup returns CDR1 SGHAT and CDR2 FQNNGV.

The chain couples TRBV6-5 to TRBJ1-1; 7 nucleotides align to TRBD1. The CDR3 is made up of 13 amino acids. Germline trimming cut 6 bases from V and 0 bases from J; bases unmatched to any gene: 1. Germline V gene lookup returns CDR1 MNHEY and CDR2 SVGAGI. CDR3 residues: CASRGQMNTEAFF. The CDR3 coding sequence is TGTGCCAGCAGGGGACAGATGAACACTGAAGCTTTCTTT.

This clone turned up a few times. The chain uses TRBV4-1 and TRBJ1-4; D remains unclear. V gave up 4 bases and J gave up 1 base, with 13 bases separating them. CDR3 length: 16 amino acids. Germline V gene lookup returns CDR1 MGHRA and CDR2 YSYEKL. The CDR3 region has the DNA TGCGCCAGCAGCCGCACCGCGCTCCGAACTAATGAAAAACTGTTTTTT. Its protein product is CASSRTALRTNEKLFF.

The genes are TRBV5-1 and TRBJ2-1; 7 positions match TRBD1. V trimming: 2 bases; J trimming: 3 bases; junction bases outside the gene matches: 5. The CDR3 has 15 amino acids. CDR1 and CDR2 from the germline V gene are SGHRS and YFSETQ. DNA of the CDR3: TGCGCCAGCAGCTTAGGGGGCTCGATCTACAATGAGCAGTTCTTC. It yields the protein CASSLGGSIYNEQFF.

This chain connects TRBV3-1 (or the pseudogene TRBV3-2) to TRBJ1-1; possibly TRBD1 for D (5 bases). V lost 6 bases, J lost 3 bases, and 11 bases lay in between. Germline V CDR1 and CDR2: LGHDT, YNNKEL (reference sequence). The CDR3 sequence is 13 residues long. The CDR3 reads CASSRKGDTEAFF. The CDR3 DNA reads TGTGCCAGCAGTAGGAAAGGGGACACTGAAGCTTTCTTT.

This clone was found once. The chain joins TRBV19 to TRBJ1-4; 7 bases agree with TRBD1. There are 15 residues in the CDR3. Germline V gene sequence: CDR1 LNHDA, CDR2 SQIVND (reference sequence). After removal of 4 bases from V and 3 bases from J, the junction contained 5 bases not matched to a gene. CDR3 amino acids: CASSTTGNSNEKLFF. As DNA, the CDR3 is TGTGCCAGTAGTACGACAGGGAACTCTAATGAAAAACTGTTTTTT.

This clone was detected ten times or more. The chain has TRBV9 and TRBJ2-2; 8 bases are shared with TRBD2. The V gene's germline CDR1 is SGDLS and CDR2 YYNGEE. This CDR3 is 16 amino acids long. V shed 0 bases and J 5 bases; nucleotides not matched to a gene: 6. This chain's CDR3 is CASSVGGTRGTGELFF. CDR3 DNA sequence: TGTGCCAGCAGCGTAGGCGGGACTAGAGGGACCGGGGAGCTGTTTTTT.

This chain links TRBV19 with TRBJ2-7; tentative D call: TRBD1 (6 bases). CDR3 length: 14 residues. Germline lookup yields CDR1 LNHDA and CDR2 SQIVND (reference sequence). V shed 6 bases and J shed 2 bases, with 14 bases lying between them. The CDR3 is CASSLGDTTYEQYF. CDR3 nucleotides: TGTGCCAGTAGCCTTGGGGACACTACCTACGAGCAGTACTTC.

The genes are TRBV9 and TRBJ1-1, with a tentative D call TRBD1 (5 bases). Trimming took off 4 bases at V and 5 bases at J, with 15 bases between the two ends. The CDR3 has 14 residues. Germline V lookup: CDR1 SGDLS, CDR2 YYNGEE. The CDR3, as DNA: TGTGCCAGCAGCCCAAGTGGGGGGAAAACTGAAGCTTTCTTT. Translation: CASSPSGGKTEAFF.

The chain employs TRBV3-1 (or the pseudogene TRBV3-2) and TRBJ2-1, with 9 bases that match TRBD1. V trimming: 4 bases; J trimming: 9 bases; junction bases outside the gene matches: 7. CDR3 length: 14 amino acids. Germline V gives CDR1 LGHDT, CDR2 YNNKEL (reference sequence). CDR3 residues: CASSRQGVTVEQFF. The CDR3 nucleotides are TGTGCCAGCAGCCGACAGGGGGTTACCGTTGAGCAGTTCTTC.

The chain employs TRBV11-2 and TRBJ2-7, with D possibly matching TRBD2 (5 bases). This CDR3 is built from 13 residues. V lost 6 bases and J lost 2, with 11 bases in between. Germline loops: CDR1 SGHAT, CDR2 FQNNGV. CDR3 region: CASSFPGAYEQYF. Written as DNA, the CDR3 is TGTGCCAGCAGTTTCCCCGGGGCCTACGAGCAGTACTTC. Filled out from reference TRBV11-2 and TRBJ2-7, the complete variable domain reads EAGVAQSPRYKIIEKRQSVAFWCNPISGHATLYWYQQILGQGPKLLIQFQNNGVVDDSQLPKDRFSAERLKGVDSTLKIQPAKLEDSAVYLCASSFPGAYEQYFGPGTRLTVT.